These 10 T cell receptor beta chains were sequenced from one sample in a study of T cells in Graves' hyperthyroidism and ophthalmopathy. Amplified TCR beta CDR3 regions derived from RNA transcripts. Researchers ran a first-round RT-PCR on the TCR CDR3 using the HTBI primer set. A single record per CDR3 protein comes from TCRdb applying MiXCR to the multiplex PCR reads. Of hundreds of thousands of distinct CDR3 sequences in the sample, 35% were seen once. Sequencing was carried out using blood. The receptor source for this set is a woman aged 40 to 55 with Graves' hyperthyroidism.

A remark on this clonotype: The germline gene is not matched at one end of the junction; a read error may be the cause. The CDR3 DNA is TGTGTCAGCAGCCAATTTCTAGCGGGAGTAAGGTCCTACGAGCAGTACTTC. As protein: CVSSQFLAGVRSYEQYF. The chain combines TRBV7-2 with TRBJ2-7, with 10 bases aligning to TRBD2. Germline V CDR1 and CDR2: SGHTA, FQGNSA. This CDR3 spans 17 amino acids.

In its sample, this clonotype was seen many times. The CDR3 sequence is CASSSKNRGVYEQYF. The CDR3 nucleotides read TGTGCCAGCAGCTCAAAAAACAGGGGGGTCTACGAGCAGTACTTC. The chain joins TRBV7-9 to TRBJ2-7, with 8 bases that match TRBD1. The junction had 8 bases not matched to a gene; V was cut back by 4 bases and J by 3 bases. The CDR3 is 15 residues long. Germline V gives CDR1 SEHNR, CDR2 FQNEAQ (reference sequence).

This chain joins TRBV6-2 or TRBV6-3 and TRBJ1-5; 7 bases are a match to TRBD1. Germline V gene lookup returns CDR1 MNHEY and CDR2 SVGEGT. The V segment lost 4 bases and the J segment 0 bases; nucleotides outside the gene matches: 9. This CDR3 has 17 residues. CDR3: CASSSGQEKPSNQPQHF. The CDR3, as DNA: TGTGCCAGCAGTTCAGGACAGGAGAAACCTAGCAATCAGCCCCAGCATTTT.

Regarding this clonotype: One junction end disagrees with the germline gene, perhaps due to a read error. The V gene is TRBV9, the J gene TRBJ2-2, with TRBD2 as a possible D gene (5 bases). Germline loops: CDR1 SGDLS, CDR2 YYNGEE. CDR3 length: 17 residues. In DNA, the CDR3 is TGTGCCAGCAGCGTAGGAGGGTTCCAGGCGAACACCGGGGAGCTGTCTTGG. Encoded protein: CASSVGGFQANTGELSW.

This clonotype appeared many times. The V call is TRBV19, the J call TRBJ1-2; no definite D call. Germline CDR1 and CDR2: LNHDA and SQIVND (reference sequence). V lost 2 bases to trimming and J lost 3 bases, with 4 bases between them. The CDR3 extends over 12 amino acids. The CDR3 loop is CASSIQDYGYTF. CDR3 sequence (DNA): TGTGCCAGTAGTATACAGGACTATGGCTACACCTTC.

This clonotype was found many times. J is TRBJ2-7 and V is TRBV19; 10 positions agree with TRBD1. The length of the CDR3 is 15 residues. Germline assignment: CDR1 LNHDA and CDR2 SQIVND (reference sequence). Unmatched junction bases numbered 8, after V lost 5 bases and J lost 4 bases. This chain's CDR3 is CASSHGTGEFYEQYF. The CDR3 region has the DNA TGTGCCAGTAGTCACGGGACAGGGGAATTTTACGAGCAGTACTTC.

Many counts were recorded for this clonotype. The V gene is TRBV5-5, the J gene TRBJ1-5, with 8 positions matching TRBD1. Germline values: CDR1 SGHKS, CDR2 YYEKEE (reference sequence). The J segment lost 4 bases and the V segment lost 4 bases, leaving 7 bases of the junction unmatched. The CDR3 covers 15 residues. The CDR3 reads CASSVQGARNQPQHF. For the CDR3, the DNA is TGTGCCAGCAGCGTTCAGGGGGCACGAAATCAGCCCCAGCATTTT.

This rearrangement joins TRBV2 to TRBJ1-2; 8 nucleotides line up with TRBD1. The CDR3 consists of 14 residues. V shed 2 bases and J 8 bases; nucleotides not matched to a gene: 7. CDR1 and CDR2 from the germline V gene are SNHLY and FYNNEI. The chain's CDR3 is CASSESRTGQGYTF. The CDR3 nucleotides read TGTGCCAGCAGTGAATCTAGGACAGGGCAAGGCTACACCTTC.

The chain has TRBV4-1 and TRBJ1-1; TRBD1 matches 7 bases. This CDR3 has 17 amino acids. V lost 0 bases, J lost 0 bases, and 7 bases stayed unmatched. CDR1 MGHRA and CDR2 YSYEKL come from the germline V gene. The CDR3 loop reads CASSQEVSDRLNTEAFF. In DNA, the CDR3 is TGCGCCAGCAGCCAAGAGGTCTCGGACAGGTTGAACACTGAAGCTTTCTTT.

This clonotype has a count of ten or more. The V and J genes are TRBV29-1 and TRBJ1-1, with a tentative D call TRBD1 (5 bases). The CDR3 contains 13 residues. The V gene lost 6 bases and the J gene lost 10 bases, with 21 bases spanning the gap. CDR1 is SQVTM and CDR2 is ANQGSEA in the germline V gene. The CDR3 here is CSVNSFEEGLAFF. CDR3 DNA sequence: TGCAGCGTAAACTCATTCGAGGAGGGGTTAGCTTTCTTT.